This TCR beta chain stems from a study of shared clonotypes between healthy human individuals. Whole-study context: Each donor had three CD4 naive, three CD4 memory, two CD8 naive and one CD8 memory plate.

V lost 1 base to trimming and J lost 6 bases, with 10 bases between them. In germline, CDR1 is SEHNR, CDR2 FQNEAQ (reference sequence). The CDR3 sequence is 14 residues long. Method: immunoSEQ multiplex PCR; TCRdb's copy keeps in-frame clones and lacks some. The repertoire holds hundreds of thousands of clones, with roughly 96% as singletons. Naive CD8 cells, CD45RO-negative and positively selected for CCR7, excluded terminally differentiated effector memory CD45RA+ cells. The sequence derives from a young woman in good health. This chain joins TRBV7-9 and TRBJ2-1; possibly TRBD1 or TRBD2 for D (5 bases each). The sequenced sample consisted of naive CD8+ T cells sorted from blood. Here the CDR3 reads CASSLGGTLNEQFF. The CDR3 bases are TGTGCCAGCAGCTTAGGTGGGACCCTCAATGAGCAGTTCTTC.